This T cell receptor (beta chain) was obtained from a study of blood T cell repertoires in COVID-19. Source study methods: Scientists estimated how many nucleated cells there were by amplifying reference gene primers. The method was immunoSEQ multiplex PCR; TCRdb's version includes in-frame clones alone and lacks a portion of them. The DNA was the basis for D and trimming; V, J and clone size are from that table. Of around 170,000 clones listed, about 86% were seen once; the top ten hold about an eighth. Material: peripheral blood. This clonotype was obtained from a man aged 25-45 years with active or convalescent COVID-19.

The CDR3 DNA reads TGTGCCAGCAGCTCGAACTATGGCTACACCTTC. Its protein product is CASSSNYGYTF. The J gene is TRBJ1-2, the V gene TRBV6-6, with D uncertain. The V end was cut by 6 bases, the J end by 2 bases, with 4 bases between. Per the germline V gene, CDR1 is MNHNY and CDR2 is SVGAGI (reference sequence). This CDR3 comprises 11 residues.